What follows are 9 T cell receptor beta chains derived from one specimen sequenced in a study of circulating CD8 cells and anti-PD-1 response in melanoma. Using around 14 ng of total RNA, TCR libraries were made with the QIAseq Immune Repertoire TCR panel. TCRdb independently ran MiXCR on the reads; one entry per CDR3 protein. There are roughly 410 distinct CDR3 sequences in the sample; approximately 5.4% occur only once, and around a third lies in the top ten. Live CD3+CD8+TCRalphabeta+ cells were sorted into four subsets by PD-1 and/or TIGIT. The sequencing used CD8+ T cells from PBMCs, collected at baseline or after one month of anti-PD-1 therapy (not recorded which). All receptors come from a human donor with melanoma.

By share of the sample, this clonotype is large (0.1 to 1%). The V and J genes are TRBV7-9 and TRBJ2-2, with 12 bases fitting TRBD2. CDR1 is SEHNR, CDR2 FQNEAQ, per germline (reference sequence). This CDR3 has 19 amino acids. Germline trimming cut 5 bases from V and 1 base from J; bases unmatched to any gene: 11. The CDR3 is CASSPRLAGAHQNTGELFF. CDR3 DNA sequence: TGTGCCAGCAGCCCGAGACTAGCGGGGGCCCACCAGAACACCGGGGAGCTGTTTTTT.

The rearrangement links TRBV5-1 to TRBJ2-3, with unresolved D. Trimming pared 0 bases from V and 0 bases from J, leaving 8 bases between. Germline values: CDR1 SGHRS, CDR2 YFSETQ. There are 15 residues in the CDR3. This CDR3 is CASSLDRSSTDTQYF. The CDR3 nucleotides read TGCGCCAGCAGCTTGGACCGTTCTAGCACAGATACGCAGTATTTT.

This clonotype rates as large (0.1 to 1%). The chain has TRBV19 and TRBJ2-1, with D unresolved. CDR1 is LNHDA and CDR2 is SQIVND in the germline V gene (reference sequence). V gave up 2 bases and J gave up 7 bases, with 18 bases separating them. The length of the CDR3 is 16 residues. CDR3 sequence reads: CASSIYDGWAGNEQFF. The DNA for the CDR3 is TGTGCCAGTAGTATATACGACGGCTGGGCTGGGAATGAGCAGTTCTTC. The variable domain in full, with the rest retrieved from reference TRBV19 and TRBJ2-1, is DGGITQSPKYLFRKEGQNVTLSCEQNLNHDAMYWYRQDPGQGLRLIYYSQIVNDFQKGDIAEGYSVSREKKESFPLTVTSAQKNPTAFYLCASSIYDGWAGNEQFFGPGTRLTVL.

This clonotype is classed as medium-sized. This chain connects TRBV15 to TRBJ1-4, with D possibly being TRBD1 (6 bases). The CDR3 has 16 amino acids. Trimming took off 5 bases at V and 7 bases at J, with 20 bases between the two ends. In germline, CDR1 is LNHNV, CDR2 YYDKDF (reference sequence). DNA of the CDR3: TGTGCCACCAGCCACGTTCCGGGACAACTAGGTGAAAAACTGTTTTTT. Residues: CATSHVPGQLGEKLFF.

This clonotype is categorized as large. The rearrangement joins TRBV5-6 to TRBJ2-7, with TRBD2 matching 12 bases. Trimming removed 0 bases from V and 6 bases from J; junction bases left unmatched: 7. This CDR3 comprises 16 residues. Germline V gene data show CDR1 as SGHDT and CDR2 as YYEEEE. For the CDR3, the DNA is TGTGCCAGCAGCTTGGGACTAGCGGGAGAGCTTGGCGAGCAGTACTTC. This gives the protein CASSLGLAGELGEQYF. Filled out from reference TRBV5-6 and TRBJ2-7, the complete variable domain reads DAGVTQSPTHLIKTRGQQVTLRCSPKSGHDTVSWYQQALGQGPQFIFQYYEEEERQRGNFPDRFSGHQFPNYSSELNVNALLLGDSALYLCASSLGLAGELGEQYFGPGTRLTVT.

By sample share, this clonotype is large. The genes are TRBV28 and TRBJ1-2; no reliable D call. This CDR3 region has 13 residues. Trimming left V 6 bases short and J 0 bases short, with 8 bases between. Germline V gives CDR1 MDHEN, CDR2 SYDVKM. The CDR3 DNA reads TGTGCCAGCAGCCCACAGACTAACTATGGCTACACCTTC. Translation gives CASSPQTNYGYTF.

By its share, this clonotype is large (0.1 to 1%). The V gene is TRBV28, the J gene TRBJ2-7; 7 bases are shared with TRBD2. The CDR3 length is 15 residues. Germline trimming cut 6 bases from V and 0 bases from J; bases unmatched to any gene: 8. CDR1 and CDR2 from the germline V gene are MDHEN and SYDVKM. CDR3 in DNA: TGTGCCAGCAGCTTCGTGGGGGGGAGCTCCTACGAGCAGTACTTC. It is translated as CASSFVGGSSYEQYF.

By share, this clonotype counts as medium-sized. The CDR3 sequence is CSARDGRIYQETQYF. CDR3 nucleotide sequence: TGCAGTGCTAGAGATGGGCGGATCTACCAAGAGACCCAGTACTTC. The gene calls are TRBV20-1 and TRBJ2-5; D call uncertain. V lost 0 bases and J lost 0, with 11 bases in between. The CDR3 loop spans 15 amino acids. Germline-derived CDR1 and CDR2 are DFQATT and SNEGSKA (reference sequence).

This clonotype is labeled medium-sized (0.01 to 0.1%). The chain joins TRBV2 to TRBJ2-7, with D unresolved. The germline gives CDR1 SNHLY, CDR2 FYNNEI. Trimming took off 6 bases at V and 0 bases at J, with 15 bases between the two ends. This CDR3 has 15 residues. CDR3 sequence reads: CASRASERSSYEQYF. The CDR3 DNA sequence: TGTGCCAGCAGGGCCTCCGAGAGAAGCTCCTACGAGCAGTACTTC.